Listed below are T cell receptor beta chains from one sample, sequenced in a study of CD8+ T cells in alopecia areata. Assay: immunoSEQ multiplex PCR; the TCRdb copy retains only in-frame clones and omits some. This sample has more than 200,000 clones, with over 60% found just once. The specimen comprised CD4+ T cells sorted from blood, sampled at week 4, from a patient treated with tofacitinib. The source of these receptors is a human donor with alopecia areata. Each CDR3 is given without its conserved first and last residue.

V	J	CDR3
TRBV18	TRBJ2-3	ASSLRDPPHTQY
TRBV29-1	TRBJ1-2	SVQGADGYT
TRBV27	TRBJ1-6	ASGRRTGSSYNSPLH
TRBV6-5	TRBJ2-7	ASSYGPYEQY
TRBV7-7	TRBJ2-5	ASSRDHQETQY
TRBV23-1	TRBJ1-2	ASLIQEVAEIDYGYT
TRBV11-2	TRBJ2-1	ASRPTGTNEQF
TRBV7-2	TRBJ2-1	ASSLTSGVGNEQF
TRBV2	TRBJ1-5	ASSGNNQPQH
TRBV7-2	TRBJ1-2	ASSSPRLGTGSRGYT
TRBV5-1	TRBJ2-5	ASSRDGETQY
TRBV30	TRBJ2-5	AWSRGGSWETQY
TRBV23-1	TRBJ1-1	ASSQPSRDTEAF
TRBV7-2	TRBJ1-5	ASSWGGTLGQPQH
TRBV5-6	TRBJ2-7	ASSRLAGGTYEQY
TRBV4-2	TRBJ2-1	ASSLVAEQF
TRBV29-1	TRBJ2-1	SAYGYNEQF
TRBV7-9	TRBJ1-1	ASSGDVGLVGTEAF
TRBV5-1	TRBJ1-1	ASSLGEGKGTEAF
TRBV5-4	TRBJ1-2	ASSKGTDQYGYT
TRBV5-6	TRBJ2-7	ASSGTGTYEQY
TRBV10-3	TRBJ2-4	AIGGTVLGKNIQY
TRBV29-1	TRBJ1-1	SAWQGGNTEAF
TRBV4-2	TRBJ1-2	ASSQDWGAGRESGYT
TRBV29-1	TRBJ1-1	SVSTGAMNTEAF
TRBV6-6	TRBJ2-7	ASSYNALPYEQY
TRBV15	TRBJ1-2	ATSHDTGGNGYT
TRBV5-6	TRBJ2-6	ASSRTRSSGANVLT